One sample yielded the 16 T cell receptor beta chains listed below, sequenced in a study of neurological immune-mediated disorders. TCRdb re-derived calls from the 5' RACE reads in MiXCR, one entry per CDR3 protein. The repertoire holds fewer than 25,000 distinct CDR3 sequences, with about 10% as singletons. Sequences were obtained from PBMCs. The receptors here all came from a woman in her sixties or seventies with HTLV-1-associated myelopathy (HAM/TSP).

A few counts support this clonotype. The chain recombines TRBV6-1 with TRBJ1-3; D gene uncertain. There are 19 residues in the CDR3. Germline V gives CDR1 MNHNS, CDR2 SASEGT. V lost 2 bases and J lost 0, with 20 bases in between. CDR3 bases: TGTGCCAGCAGTGAAAAGGGCAGAAGAGTTGCAATCTCTGGAAACACCATATATTTT. This sequence encodes CASSEKGRRVAISGNTIYF.

This clonotype was counted ten times or more. The rearrangement uses TRBV12-3 or TRBV12-4 and TRBJ2-1, with a tentative D call TRBD1 (5 bases). Trimming took off 2 bases at V and 2 bases at J, with 10 bases between the two ends. This CDR3 contains 15 residues. The CDR3 spells CASSLRQGAYNEQFF. CDR3 DNA: TGTGCCAGCAGTTTAAGGCAGGGTGCCTACAATGAGCAGTTCTTC.

This clonotype has just one count. The rearrangement links TRBV20-1 to TRBJ2-1; 8 nucleotides align to TRBD2. The CDR3 extends over 16 amino acids. Trimming at V came to 5 bases and at J to 5 bases, leaving 14 bases not matched to a gene. Germline CDR1 DFQATT, CDR2 SNEGSKA (reference sequence). CDR3 DNA sequence: TGCAGTGCTGGCCTCGGGGGGGAGGGATGGAACAATGAGCAGTTCTTC. It translates to CSAGLGGEGWNNEQFF.

This clonotype was seen repeatedly, ten times or more. The chain carries TRBV20-1 and TRBJ2-2; 10 bases are a match to TRBD1. CDR1 and CDR2 (germline): DFQATT, SNEGSKA (reference sequence). Unmatched junction bases numbered 8, after V lost 5 bases and J lost 2 bases. The CDR3 runs to 16 residues. The CDR3 sequence is CSAPDRGPPNTGELFF. The CDR3 coding sequence is TGCAGTGCTCCTGACAGGGGGCCCCCCAACACCGGGGAGCTGTTTTTT.

The chain couples TRBV30 to TRBJ2-4, with 7 bases aligning to TRBD1. The CDR3 sequence is 14 residues long. V lost 4 bases and J lost 4; bases outside the gene matches: 7. Per the germline V gene, CDR1 is GTSNPN and CDR2 is SVGIG (reference sequence). CDR3 DNA sequence: TGTGCCTGGAATAGGGGGACAGCTAAAAACATTCAGTACTTC. It specifies CAWNRGTAKNIQYF.

This clonotype has at least ten counts. CDR3 residues: CASSLGQGAVYEQYF. The CDR3 nucleotides are TGTGCCAGCAGCTTAGGGCAGGGGGCCGTCTACGAGCAGTACTTC. V gene TRBV13 combines with J gene TRBJ2-7; 8 nucleotides agree with TRBD1. Germline CDR1 PRHDT, CDR2 FYEKMQ (reference sequence). V was pared by 0 bases and J by 3 bases, with 4 bases of the junction left unmatched. This CDR3 has 15 amino acids. The full variable domain, with the rest looked up from reference TRBV13 and TRBJ2-7, is AAGVIQSPRHLIKEKRETATLKCYPIPRHDTVYWYQQGPGQDPQFLISFYEKMQSDKGSIPDRFSAQQFSDYHSELNMSSLELGDSALYFCASSLGQGAVYEQYFGPGTRLTVT.

The chain combines TRBV20-1 with TRBJ1-5; 7 positions match TRBD1. Germline V lookup: CDR1 DFQATT, CDR2 SNEGSKA (reference sequence). The junction had 14 bases not matched to a gene; V was cut back by 6 bases and J by 6 bases. CDR3 length: 15 amino acids. The CDR3 loop is CSAKRNDRDTQPQHF. In DNA, the CDR3 is TGCAGTGCCAAACGAAACGACAGGGATACTCAGCCCCAGCATTTT.

This clonotype was detected a few times. This chain links TRBV20-1 with TRBJ2-7; unclear D gene. Trimming left V 7 bases short and J 0 bases short, with 10 bases between. Germline V gene lookup returns CDR1 DFQATT and CDR2 SNEGSKA (reference sequence). The CDR3 spans 12 residues. CDR3 DNA: TGCAGTGTCAGAAGTAGCTCCTACGAGCAGTACTTC. Its translation is CSVRSSSYEQYF.

This clonotype occurred many times. This chain uses TRBV7-8 with TRBJ2-6; no firm D call. Germline CDR1 is SGHVS and CDR2 is FQNEAQ. V lost 4 bases to trimming and J lost 1 base, with 11 bases between them. The CDR3 loop spans 16 amino acids. CDR3 loop: CASSSLTWSGANVLTF. CDR3 nucleotides: TGTGCCAGCAGCTCCTTAACTTGGTCTGGGGCCAACGTCCTGACTTTC.

This clonotype was found many times. V is TRBV4-1 and J is TRBJ2-7; D may be TRBD2 (6 bases). CDR3 length equals 16 residues. Trimming took 2 bases from V and 2 from J, leaving 16 bases between them. Germline lookup yields CDR1 MGHRA and CDR2 YSYEKL. The CDR3 DNA sequence: TGCGCCAGCAGCCAACGTGGGACTCGAAGTACCTACGAGCAGTACTTC. Protein product: CASSQRGTRSTYEQYF.

This clonotype showed up many times. The chain couples TRBV5-1 to TRBJ1-1; 8 bases agree with TRBD1. The CDR3 spans 13 residues. With 5 bases clipped from V and 4 bases from J, the junction kept 4 bases outside the gene matches. The V gene's germline CDR1 is SGHRS and CDR2 YFSETQ. The CDR3 loop is CASSLRGPTEAFF. As DNA, the CDR3 is TGCGCCAGCAGTCTCAGGGGGCCCACTGAAGCTTTCTTT.

This clonotype was found many times. The V call is TRBV6-5, the J call TRBJ1-5; perhaps TRBD1 as D (6 bases). Per germline, CDR1 MNHEY and CDR2 SVGAGI. The germline V and J ends were trimmed by 6 bases and 3 bases, with 9 bases remaining between them. The CDR3 covers 13 residues. CDR3 amino acids: CASSLGHNQPQHF. CDR3 sequence (DNA): TGTGCCAGCAGCCTGGGACACAATCAGCCCCAGCATTTT.

The chain links TRBV15 to TRBJ2-7; D gene uncertain. Germline-derived CDR1 and CDR2 are LNHNV and YYDKDF (reference sequence). This CDR3 has 14 residues. V lost 6 bases to trimming and J lost 4 bases, with 16 bases between them. CDR3 sequence reads: CATRPGRLSYEQYF. CDR3 bases: TGTGCCACCAGGCCGGGTCGGCTATCGTACGAGCAGTACTTC.

This clonotype was found many times. The chain joins TRBV20-1 to TRBJ2-1; either TRBD1 or TRBD2 may fit D (6 bases each). This CDR3 has 12 residues. V dropped 5 bases and J dropped 9 bases, with 14 bases sitting between them. Germline lookup yields CDR1 DFQATT and CDR2 SNEGSKA (reference sequence). CDR3: CSACRGRCEQFF. The CDR3 DNA is TGCAGTGCTTGTAGGGGGAGGTGTGAGCAGTTCTTC.

This clonotype showed up many times. This chain uses TRBV15 with TRBJ1-1, with unresolved D. Germline V CDR1 and CDR2: LNHNV, YYDKDF (reference sequence). CDR3 length: 13 residues. V was shortened by 1 base and J by 5 bases, with 8 bases between the two germline ends. The CDR3, as DNA: TGTGCCACCAGCAGAGTGCGAGGTACTGAAGCTTTCTTT. It encodes CATSRVRGTEAFF.

This clonotype has at least ten counts. The gene calls are TRBV20-1 and TRBJ2-5; D might be TRBD1 (6 bases). The V end lost 3 bases, the J end lost 5 bases, and 19 bases lay between the germline ends. This CDR3 is built from 15 residues. Germline CDR1 reads DFQATT; CDR2 reads SNEGSKA (reference sequence). The CDR3 bases are TGCAGTGCTAGTACCGTCCCCGGGACATCGGAGACCCAGTACTTC. Protein product: CSASTVPGTSETQYF.